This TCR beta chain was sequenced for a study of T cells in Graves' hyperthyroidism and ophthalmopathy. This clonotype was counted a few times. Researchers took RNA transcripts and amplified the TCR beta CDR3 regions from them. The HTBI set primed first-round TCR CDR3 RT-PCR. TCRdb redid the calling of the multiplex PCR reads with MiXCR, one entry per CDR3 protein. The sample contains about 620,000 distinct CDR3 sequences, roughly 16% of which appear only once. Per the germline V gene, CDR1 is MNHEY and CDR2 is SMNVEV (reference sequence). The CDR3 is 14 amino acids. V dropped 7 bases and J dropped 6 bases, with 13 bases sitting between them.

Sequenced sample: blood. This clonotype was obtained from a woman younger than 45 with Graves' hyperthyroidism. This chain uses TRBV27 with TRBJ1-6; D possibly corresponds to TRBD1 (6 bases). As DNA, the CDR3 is TGTGCCAGCACCTTACAGGGTGGTAATTCACCCCTCCACTTT. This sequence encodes CASTLQGGNSPLHF.